One and the same sample provided the 8 T cell receptor beta chains below, sequenced in a study of cytomegalovirus exposure and HLA in healthy donors. The PCR contained 60 Vbeta and 13 Jbeta primers. Here immunoSEQ multiplex PCR was the method, and the copy in TCRdb shows in-frame clones only, minus some. The data hold 150,000 to 200,000 clones, with 60% to 80% observed a single time. Sequenced input: PBMCs. The receptor source for this set is a woman aged 45-65 years in good health and CMV-seropositive.

The J gene is TRBJ2-1, the V gene TRBV2; possibly TRBD2 for D (5 bases). This CDR3 comprises 12 residues. Germline V gene data show CDR1 as SNHLY and CDR2 as FYNNEI. Trimming pared 2 bases from V and 7 bases from J, leaving 6 bases between. DNA for the CDR3: TGTGCCAGCAGTGAAAGAGGGAATGAGCAGTTCTTC. Protein sequence: CASSERGNEQFF.

The sample holds a few counts of this clone. The rearrangement links TRBV19 to TRBJ2-1; D is undetermined. The CDR3 runs 12 residues. The germline CDR1 and CDR2 sequences are LNHDA and SQIVND (reference sequence). Trimming removed 1 base from V and 8 bases from J, with 6 bases in between. CDR3 sequence: CASSIVRDEQFF. CDR3 sequence (DNA): TGTGCCAGTAGTATAGTCCGGGATGAGCAGTTCTTC.

V is TRBV10-3 and J is TRBJ2-7, with D possibly TRBD1 on 6 matching bases. V lost 4 bases and J 3 bases, leaving 13 bases between the germline ends. This CDR3 spans 14 amino acids. The germline V gene encodes CDR1 ENHRY and CDR2 SYGVKD. The CDR3 sequence is CAISVNQGRYEQYF. Written as DNA, the CDR3 is TGTGCCATCAGTGTTAATCAGGGGCGCTACGAGCAGTACTTC.

This clone was seen only a few times. The genes are TRBV15 and TRBJ2-5, with a tentative D call TRBD2 (7 bases). The CDR3 totals 15 residues. CDR1 LNHNV and CDR2 YYDKDF come from the germline V gene (reference sequence). Trimming shortened V by 0 bases and J by 1 base, and 9 bases separated the two germline ends. CDR3 DNA: TGTGCCACCAGCAGAGATAGGGGGGGCCAAGAGACCCAGTACTTC. This translates into CATSRDRGGQETQYF.

V is TRBV4-2 and J is TRBJ2-3; 8 bases map to TRBD2. The V gene end was trimmed by 3 bases and the J gene end by 5 bases; junction bases not matched to a gene: 7. Germline V gene data show CDR1 as LGHNA and CDR2 as YNFKEQ. The CDR3 consists of 15 residues. As DNA, the CDR3 is TGTGCCAGCAGCCAGCTGTCGGGGGGGGTAGATACGCAGTATTTT. Its translation is CASSQLSGGVDTQYF.

The chain combines TRBV6-1 with TRBJ2-5; 9 bases map to TRBD2. The CDR3 contains 15 residues. V trimming: 8 bases; J trimming: 5 bases; junction bases outside the gene matches: 12. Germline V lookup: CDR1 MNHNS, CDR2 SASEGT. Written as DNA, the CDR3 is TGTGCCAGCTTGGATTCTAGCGGGGTAACGGAGACCCAGTACTTC. It translates to CASLDSSGVTETQYF.

The gene calls are TRBV6-1 and TRBJ1-6; 7 bases are a match to TRBD1. Trimming removed 3 bases from V and 7 bases from J; junction bases left unmatched: 6. The CDR3 length is 15 residues. CDR1 is MNHNS, CDR2 SASEGT, per germline. The CDR3 DNA follows: TGTGCCAGCAGTGAGGGGGAAGGGGGCAATTCACCCCTCCACTTT. It specifies CASSEGEGGNSPLHF.

The chain uses TRBV27 and TRBJ2-7; tentatively, D is TRBD1 (6 bases). This CDR3 is 13 amino acids long. The germline V and J ends were trimmed by 5 bases and 2 bases, with 10 bases remaining between them. Germline CDR1 MNHEY, CDR2 SMNVEV (reference sequence). The CDR3 DNA follows: TGTGCCAGCAGTGGGGGCGCCGCCTACGAGCAGTACTTC. It codes for CASSGGAAYEQYF.